Following are 26 T cell receptor beta chains from one sample sequenced in a study of T cell responses to AZD1222 COVID-19 vaccine. TCRdb keeps only in-frame clones here, not all; method: immunoSEQ multiplex PCR. The sample includes about 120,000 clones, about 86% of them seen just once. The sample in question was peripheral blood, obtained on day 0 of AZD1222 vaccination. All receptors come from an adult in good health.

The rearrangement uses TRBV6-1 and TRBJ1-5; D ambiguous. This CDR3 is built from 13 residues. Between the trimmed V and J ends, which lost 1 base and 4 bases, there was a span of 5 bases. Germline values: CDR1 MNHNS, CDR2 SASEGT. DNA of the CDR3: TGTGCCAGCAGTGAAGTAGGGAATCAGCCCCAGCATTTT. Translated, it gives CASSEVGNQPQHF.

This clone was seen a single time. The V gene is TRBV28, the J gene TRBJ1-1; 9 positions match TRBD1. The CDR3 has 15 residues. The V gene end was trimmed by 7 bases and the J gene end by 11 bases; junction bases not matched to a gene: 17. The germline gives CDR1 MDHEN, CDR2 SYDVKM. The CDR3 here is CASTISGTGTFGAFF. Written as DNA, the CDR3 is TGTGCCAGCACCATCTCCGGGACAGGGACCTTTGGCGCTTTCTTT.

The rearrangement joins TRBV28 to TRBJ2-3; 8 bases match TRBD2. V lost 3 bases and J lost 5; bases outside the gene matches: 4. The V gene's germline CDR1 is MDHEN and CDR2 SYDVKM. The CDR3 sequence is 14 residues long. Here the CDR3 reads CASSFSGSKDTQYF. CDR3 bases: TGTGCCAGCAGTTTCAGCGGGAGTAAAGATACGCAGTATTTT. The full variable domain, rest sourced from reference TRBV28 and TRBJ2-3, is DVKVTQSSRYLVKRTGEKVFLECVQDMDHENMFWYRQDPGLGLRLIYFSYDVKMKEKGDIPEGYSVSREKKERFSLILESASTNQTSMYLCASSFSGSKDTQYFGPGTRLTVL.

V and J are TRBV4-1 and TRBJ2-1; D possibly corresponds to TRBD1 (6 bases). Germline V gene lookup returns CDR1 MGHRA and CDR2 YSYEKL. This CDR3 region has 15 residues. V was clipped by 4 bases and J by 0 bases, with 10 bases between them. The CDR3 protein is CASSPQGSSYNEQFF. CDR3 DNA: TGCGCCAGCAGCCCTCAGGGGAGCTCCTACAATGAGCAGTTCTTC.

V is TRBV28 and J is TRBJ2-2; 9 bases fit TRBD2. With V trimmed by 6 bases and J by 5 bases, 1 base remained unmatched. Germline values: CDR1 MDHEN, CDR2 SYDVKM. There are 13 residues in the CDR3. In DNA form, the CDR3 reads TGTGCCAGCAGCCTAGCGGGAACCGGGGAGCTGTTTTTT. It codes for CASSLAGTGELFF.

In its sample, this clone was seen once. The chain carries TRBV5-1 and TRBJ2-2, with D possibly TRBD1 on 6 matching bases. Germline CDR1 reads SGHRS; CDR2 reads YFSETQ. This CDR3 is 16 amino acids long. The V end was cut by 4 bases, the J end by 6 bases, with 19 bases between. The CDR3 region has the DNA TGCGCCAGCAGCATTGACAGGAAAAGCCTCCCCGGGGAGCTGTTTTTT. Translating it yields CASSIDRKSLPGELFF. The full variable domain, completed using reference TRBV5-1 and TRBJ2-2, is KAGVTQTPRYLIKTRGQQVTLSCSPISGHRSVSWYQQTPGQGLQFLFEYFSETQRNKGNFPGRFSGRQFSNSRSEMNVSTLELGDSALYLCASSIDRKSLPGELFFGEGSRLTVL.

The V and J genes are TRBV4-1 and TRBJ1-5; D might be TRBD1 (6 bases). V was shortened by 0 bases and J by 5 bases, with 11 bases between the two germline ends. In germline, CDR1 is MGHRA, CDR2 YSYEKL. The length of the CDR3 is 15 residues. The CDR3 reads CASSQDFRGDQPQHF. In nucleotides, the CDR3 is TGCGCCAGCAGCCAAGATTTCAGGGGAGATCAGCCCCAGCATTTT.

The rearrangement joins TRBV6-2 or TRBV6-3 to TRBJ2-2; the match to TRBD2 covers 8 bases. The CDR3 sequence is 15 residues long. Per the germline V gene, CDR1 is MNHEY and CDR2 is SVGEGT. The ends lost 5 bases at V and 3 bases at J; junction bases unmatched: 5. The CDR3 loop is CASSITSGYTGELFF. Written as DNA, the CDR3 is TGTGCCAGCAGTATTACTAGCGGATACACCGGGGAGCTGTTTTTT.

This chain connects TRBV7-9 to TRBJ1-3; tentatively, D is TRBD1 (6 bases). The CDR3 covers 14 residues. V was cut by 2 bases and J by 4 bases, with 9 bases left in between. The germline CDR1 and CDR2 sequences are SEHNR and FQNEAQ (reference sequence). CDR3 DNA sequence: TGTGCCAGCAGCTTATCAGGGGTCGGAAACACCATATATTTT. Its translation is CASSLSGVGNTIYF.

The V gene is TRBV19, the J gene TRBJ1-5; a possible D gene is TRBD1 (5 bases). In germline, CDR1 is LNHDA, CDR2 SQIVND (reference sequence). CDR3 length: 17 amino acids. V was cut by 6 bases and J by 1 base, with 19 bases left in between. The CDR3 loop reads CASSRDLLRASNQPQHF. CDR3 DNA: TGTGCCAGTAGCAGGGACCTCCTCAGGGCGAGCAATCAGCCCCAGCATTTT.

The rearrangement uses TRBV27 and TRBJ2-2; 7 bases agree with TRBD2. Germline V CDR1 and CDR2: MNHEY, SMNVEV (reference sequence). Trimming at V came to 6 bases and at J to 4 bases, leaving 8 bases not matched to a gene. The CDR3 sequence is 15 residues long. Written as DNA, the CDR3 is TGTGCCAGCAGCTCCAGCCTAGCGGTCACCGGGGAGCTGTTTTTT. Translating it yields CASSSSLAVTGELFF.

The chain is built from TRBV11-2 and TRBJ2-6; the D is unclear. Germline CDR1 reads SGHAT; CDR2 reads FQNNGV. Trimming took 0 bases from V and 5 from J, leaving 8 bases between them. There are 15 residues in the CDR3. The CDR3 loop reads CASSLDSIRANVLTF. CDR3 nucleotide sequence: TGTGCCAGCAGCTTAGATAGCATTAGGGCCAACGTCCTGACTTTC.

The chain links TRBV3-1 (or the pseudogene TRBV3-2) to TRBJ1-5; D is uncertain. Per germline, CDR1 LGHDT and CDR2 YNNKEL (reference sequence). This CDR3 comprises 13 residues. The V end was cut by 10 bases, the J end by 6 bases, with 16 bases between. The chain's CDR3 is CATPGAKCQPQHF. In DNA, the CDR3 is TGTGCCACCCCTGGAGCGAAATGTCAGCCCCAGCATTTT.

The J gene is TRBJ2-7, the V gene TRBV6-2 or TRBV6-3; D unclear. Germline V gene sequence: CDR1 MNHEY, CDR2 SVGEGT. Trimming pared 2 bases from V and 4 bases from J, leaving 6 bases between. This CDR3 contains 12 residues. The CDR3 coding sequence is TGTGCCAGCAGTTACACAGAATACGAGCAGTACTTC. Its translation is CASSYTEYEQYF.

The chain links TRBV18 to TRBJ1-4; D is uncertain. Looked up from germline, CDR1 is KGHSH and CDR2 is LQKENI. The CDR3 extends over 13 amino acids. The germline V and J ends were trimmed by 5 bases and 8 bases, with 12 bases remaining between them. The CDR3: CASSVKSTEKLFF. The CDR3 bases are TGTGCCAGCTCAGTTAAAAGCACCGAAAAACTGTTTTTT. The full variable domain, in which reference TRBV18 and TRBJ1-4 provide the parts outside the CDR3, is NAGVMQNPRHLVRRRGQEARLRCSPMKGHSHVYWYRQLPEEGLKFMVYLQKENIIDESGMPKERFSAEFPKEGPSILRIQQVVRGDSAAYFCASSVKSTEKLFFGSGTQLSVL.

V usage is TRBV5-6 and J usage is TRBJ1-6, with a tentative D call TRBD1 (5 bases). The CDR3 contains 15 residues. V was shortened by 2 bases and J by 5 bases, with 11 bases between the two germline ends. Germline V gives CDR1 SGHDT, CDR2 YYEEEE. The CDR3 here is CASSFRQIDNSPLHF. The CDR3 DNA is TGTGCCAGCAGCTTCCGACAGATTGATAATTCACCCCTCCACTTT.

V and J are TRBV7-3 and TRBJ1-1; D is undetermined. This CDR3 is 13 amino acids long. Germline values: CDR1 SGHTA, CDR2 FQGTGA. The V gene lost 3 bases and the J gene lost 5 bases, with 10 bases spanning the gap. In DNA form, the CDR3 reads TGTGCCAGCAGCTTTCCGGGGTTGACTGAAGCTTTCTTT. This sequence encodes CASSFPGLTEAFF.

The chain has TRBV19 and TRBJ2-2; D unresolved. The germline V and J ends were trimmed by 3 bases and 8 bases, with 7 bases remaining between them. This CDR3 contains 12 residues. The germline gives CDR1 LNHDA, CDR2 SQIVND (reference sequence). As DNA, the CDR3 is TGTGCCAGTAGTATTCGGGCGGGGGAGCTGTTTTTT. Encoded protein: CASSIRAGELFF.

The count of this clone is one. The chain is built from TRBV9 and TRBJ2-6; D gene uncertain. The CDR3 is made up of 16 amino acids. Trimming shortened V by 4 bases and J by 4 bases, and 15 bases separated the two germline ends. CDR1 is SGDLS and CDR2 is YYNGEE in the germline V gene. The CDR3 nucleotides are TGTGCCAGCAGCCCCCACGGTGCGTCGGGGGCCAACGTCCTGACTTTC. This translates into CASSPHGASGANVLTF.

The CDR3 nucleotides read TGTGCCAGCGGGCCAAGGGACAGTCAAGCTTTCTTT. Protein: CASGPRDSQAFF. The chain carries TRBV12-3 or TRBV12-4 and TRBJ1-1; 7 positions agree with TRBD1. J was trimmed by 9 bases and V by 8 bases; bases with no gene match: 9. This CDR3 has 12 residues.

The rearrangement joins TRBV11-2 to TRBJ2-5, with TRBD2 matching 11 bases. The CDR3 runs to 17 residues. Germline CDR1 and CDR2: SGHAT and FQNNGV. With 0 bases clipped from V and 4 bases from J, the junction kept 7 bases outside the gene matches. The CDR3 reads CASSLDRELAGGETQYF. The CDR3, as DNA: TGTGCCAGCAGCTTAGATCGGGAGCTAGCGGGAGGAGAGACCCAGTACTTC.

The chain joins TRBV3-1 (or the pseudogene TRBV3-2) to TRBJ1-5, with no clear D. The CDR3 is 13 amino acids. Germline V gives CDR1 LGHDT, CDR2 YNNKEL (reference sequence). V lost 1 base and J 5 bases, leaving 6 bases between the germline ends. In DNA, the CDR3 is TGTGCCAGCAGCCAAGGGGCAGATCAGCCCCAGCATTTT. This codes for CASSQGADQPQHF.

This clone was found a few times. The CDR3 loop reads CASSFSGTFSYEQYF. CDR3 nucleotide sequence: TGTGCCAGCAGCTTCTCTGGGACTTTCTCCTACGAGCAGTACTTC. This chain connects TRBV7-2 to TRBJ2-7; weak D call: TRBD2 (6 bases). Germline assignment: CDR1 SGHTA and CDR2 FQGNSA. V was cut by 3 bases and J by 0 bases, with 12 bases left in between. The CDR3 sequence is 15 residues long.

This clone has a handful of counts. This chain joins TRBV29-1 and TRBJ1-5; D is perhaps TRBD1 (6 bases). Germline V gives CDR1 SQVTM, CDR2 ANQGSEA. V lost 4 bases, J lost 4 bases, and 8 bases lay in between. This CDR3 is 12 amino acids long. As DNA, the CDR3 is TGCAGCGTTGGGACAGCAAATCAGCCCCAGCATTTT. This sequence encodes CSVGTANQPQHF.

J is TRBJ1-6 and V is TRBV9; perhaps TRBD1 as D (6 bases). Trimming removed 4 bases at V and 9 bases at J, with 17 bases between. In germline, CDR1 is SGDLS, CDR2 YYNGEE. The length of the CDR3 is 15 residues. Here the CDR3 reads CASSPRQDRASPLHF. The DNA of the CDR3 is TGTGCCAGCAGCCCTAGACAGGATCGTGCTTCACCCCTCCACTTT. Together with reference TRBV9 and TRBJ1-6, the CDR3 gives the full variable domain: DSGVTQTPKHLITATGQRVTLRCSPRSGDLSVYWYQQSLDQGLQFLIQYYNGEERAKGNILERFSAQQFPDLHSELNLSSLELGDSALYFCASSPRQDRASPLHFGNGTRLTVT.

The rearrangement links TRBV27 to TRBJ1-2; D is perhaps TRBD1 (5 bases). With 3 bases removed from V and 8 bases from J, the gap between germline ends came to 13 bases. This CDR3 has 13 amino acids. From germline, CDR1 is MNHEY and CDR2 SMNVEV (reference sequence). DNA for the CDR3: TGTGCCAGCAGTTTCTCGGGGCTCGGAGGCTACACCTTC. This gives the protein CASSFSGLGGYTF.